The entry that follows covers one T cell receptor beta chain sequence. The data were obtained in a study of blood T cell repertoires in COVID-19. Background on the study: Sites across the United States, Italy and Spain contributed samples from acute and convalescent COVID-19.

Per the germline V gene, CDR1 is SGHTA and CDR2 is FQGNSA. V was trimmed by 1 base and J by 4 bases, leaving 14 bases between them. This CDR3 has 17 amino acids. Source study methods: Amplification of reference gene primers was used by the study to estimate nucleated cell counts. Produced via immunoSEQ multiplex PCR; TCRdb's table is partial and in-frame only. The V and J calls and the clone size are those of that table, but D and trimming were determined from the DNA. The repertoire holds 150,000 to 200,000 clones, around four fifths seen once, with approximately 5.3% in the top ten. Individuals drawn from around 24 US areas were about 18 to 90 years old. Cohort placement rested on clinical history that participants reported themselves.

The material sequenced was PBMCs or T cells enriched from blood (not recorded which). The TCR sequence derives from an older man who had been exposed to COVID-19. The chain links TRBV7-2 to TRBJ2-6; D not certain. CDR3 protein: CASSLGAAPRGANVLTF. The CDR3 nucleotides read TGTGCCAGCAGCTTAGGTGCAGCCCCTAGGGGGGCCAACGTCCTGACTTTC.